This T cell receptor (beta chain) was documented in a study of blood T cells in healthy people across ages. Healthy Caucasians from Russia aged roughly 6 to 95 served as donors. Points from the study as a whole: Long-lived donors had more naive CD4+ cells and higher diversity than aged donors. In the absence of known donor CMV status, changes in expanded clonotypes were possibly confounded.

The ends were cut back, 3 bases at V and 6 bases at J, with 19 bases in the middle. CDR1 is SGDLS, CDR2 YYNGEE, per germline. The CDR3 consists of 15 residues. In the case of this clonotype: Its specificity is unknown.

Primed by a sample-barcoded 5' primer and a J-beta primer mix, a second PCR proceeded for about 6 to 11 cycles. TCRdb ran MiXCR on the 5' RACE reads and lists one entry per CDR3 protein. The sample has 780,000 or so distinct CDR3 sequences; 45% to 70% are singletons. The sequencing input was blood. J is TRBJ2-7 and V is TRBV9; tentative D call: TRBD2 (5 bases). The origin of this receptor is a man in his forties in good health. The CDR3 is CASSGATGLGSEQYF. CDR3 sequence (DNA): TGTGCCAGCAGCGGGGCCACGGGCCTGGGGAGCGAGCAGTACTTC.